This is a list of T cell receptor beta chains from one sample in a study of blood T cells in healthy people across ages. Using its own MiXCR run on the 5' RACE reads, TCRdb lists one record per CDR3 protein. The sample has approximately 960,000 distinct CDR3 sequences, about 29% seen once. The same data also went into a second study, on T cells of mothers and their children.

The specimen sequenced was blood. These receptors came from a woman between 40 and 55 years old in good health. Both conserved end residues are part of each CDR3. D genes are given only for firm matches. The size field is filled for only some rows; it gives once, few, many or a size class.

clone size: few; V gene: TRBV12-3/TRBV12-4; D gene: NA; J gene: TRBJ1-1; CDR3 protein: CASSLGGTWSTEAFF; CDR3 DNA: TGTGCCAGCAGTTTAGGTGGGACGTGGAGCACTGAAGCTTTCTTT
clone size: few; V gene: TRBV28; D gene: NA; J gene: TRBJ2-6; CDR3 protein: CASSGGGGPNSGANVRTF; CDR3 DNA: TGTGCCAGCAGTGGGGGGGGCGGCCCGAACTCTGGGGCCAACGTCCGGACTTTC
clone size: many; V gene: TRBV18; D gene: TRBD2; J gene: TRBJ2-7; CDR3 protein: CASSPSGTAVLYEQYF; CDR3 DNA: TGTGCCAGCTCACCGAGCGGGACCGCCGTCCTCTACGAGCAGTACTTC
clone size: NA; V gene: TRBV28; D gene: NA; J gene: TRBJ1-4; CDR3 protein: CASSSNGGVREKLFF; CDR3 DNA: TGTGCCAGCAGTTCCAATGGGGGAGTACGAGAAAAACTGTTTTTT
clone size: once; V gene: TRBV9; D gene: NA; J gene: TRBJ1-1; CDR3 protein: CANSVGGNTEAFF; CDR3 DNA: TGTGCCAACAGCGTAGGGGGGAACACTGAAGCTTTCTTT
clone size: few; V gene: TRBV5-1; D gene: NA; J gene: TRBJ1-1; CDR3 protein: CASSDSSLNTEAFF; CDR3 DNA: TGCGCCAGCAGCGACAGTTCCTTGAACACTGAAGCTTTCTTT
clone size: many; V gene: TRBV10-3; D gene: NA; J gene: TRBJ1-1; CDR3 protein: CAISDVMNTEAFF; CDR3 DNA: TGTGCCATCAGTGACGTAATGAACACTGAAGCTTTCTTT
clone size: NA; V gene: TRBV27; D gene: NA; J gene: TRBJ2-7; CDR3 protein: CASRTETGVYEQYF; CDR3 DNA: TGTGCCAGCCGTACCGAGACGGGGGTCTACGAGCAGTACTTC
clone size: NA; V gene: TRBV12-3/TRBV12-4; D gene: NA; J gene: TRBJ1-5; CDR3 protein: CASSIHRDNQPQHF; CDR3 DNA: TGTGCCAGCAGTATACACAGGGACAATCAGCCCCAGCATTTT
clone size: NA; V gene: TRBV7-9; D gene: NA; J gene: TRBJ1-1; CDR3 protein: CASSLVAGSTEAFF; CDR3 DNA: TGTGCCAGCAGCTTAGTGGCAGGCAGCACTGAAGCTTTCTTT
clone size: NA; V gene: TRBV28; D gene: TRBD1; J gene: TRBJ1-2; CDR3 protein: CASSFRTGGSYGYTF; CDR3 DNA: TGTGCCAGCAGTTTCCGGACAGGGGGCTCCTATGGCTACACCTTC
clone size: NA; V gene: TRBV7-9; D gene: NA; J gene: TRBJ1-5; CDR3 protein: CASSLFPGRGAISQPQHF; CDR3 DNA: TGTGCCAGCAGCTTATTCCCGGGTAGGGGCGCAATAAGTCAGCCCCAGCATTTT
clone size: many; V gene: TRBV29-1; D gene: TRBD1; J gene: TRBJ1-2; CDR3 protein: CSVVGGPGQGDSNYGYTF; CDR3 DNA: TGCAGCGTTGTCGGTGGCCCGGGACAGGGAGACTCAAACTATGGCTACACCTTC
clone size: NA; V gene: TRBV4-3; D gene: NA; J gene: TRBJ2-7; CDR3 protein: CASSQDRASSYEQYF; CDR3 DNA: TGCGCCAGCAGCCAAGATCGGGCCAGCTCCTACGAGCAGTACTTC
clone size: few; V gene: TRBV7-2; D gene: NA; J gene: TRBJ1-1; CDR3 protein: CASSLQGLSTEAFF; CDR3 DNA: TGTGCCAGCAGCTTACAGGGACTTAGCACTGAAGCTTTCTTT
clone size: many; V gene: TRBV20-1; D gene: TRBD1; J gene: TRBJ1-2; CDR3 protein: CSAGGTGLRYTF; CDR3 DNA: TGCAGTGCAGGCGGGACAGGTCTTCGCTACACCTTC
clone size: NA; V gene: TRBV4-3; D gene: NA; J gene: TRBJ1-5; CDR3 protein: CASGVGNQPQHF; CDR3 DNA: TGCGCCAGCGGAGTGGGCAATCAGCCCCAGCATTTT
clone size: few; V gene: TRBV7-3; D gene: NA; J gene: TRBJ2-1; CDR3 protein: CASSLLLAAGNEQFF; CDR3 DNA: TGTGCCAGCAGCCTACTACTCGCAGCAGGGAATGAGCAGTTCTTC
clone size: NA; V gene: TRBV5-1; D gene: TRBD1; J gene: TRBJ2-7; CDR3 protein: CASSASTGGYEQYF; CDR3 DNA: TGCGCCAGCAGCGCCTCGACAGGGGGTTACGAGCAGTACTTC
clone size: many; V gene: TRBV12-3/TRBV12-4; D gene: NA; J gene: TRBJ2-6; CDR3 protein: CASARLSSGANVLTF; CDR3 DNA: TGTGCCAGCGCGCGACTCAGCTCTGGGGCCAACGTCCTGACTTTC
clone size: NA; V gene: TRBV27; D gene: NA; J gene: TRBJ2-7; CDR3 protein: CASMKGPTYEQYF; CDR3 DNA: TGTGCCAGCATGAAGGGCCCAACCTACGAGCAGTACTTC
clone size: NA; V gene: TRBV7-2; D gene: NA; J gene: TRBJ2-7; CDR3 protein: CASSLPILGRITYEQYF; CDR3 DNA: TGTGCCAGCAGCCTACCGATTCTGGGACGGATTACCTACGAGCAGTACTTC
clone size: few; V gene: TRBV2; D gene: TRBD2; J gene: TRBJ2-3; CDR3 protein: CASSDQRDGTQYF; CDR3 DNA: TGTGCCAGCAGTGACCAGCGGGATGGTACGCAGTATTTT
clone size: few; V gene: TRBV7-8; D gene: TRBD2; J gene: TRBJ2-5; CDR3 protein: CASSLYTTQTSGGASGLKTQYF; CDR3 DNA: TGTGCCAGCAGCTTATACACTACCCAAACTAGCGGGGGGGCCTCTGGACTAAAGACCCAGTACTTC